This T cell receptor (beta chain) was retrieved from a study of blood T cell repertoires in COVID-19. Study information: Samples of COVID-19 (acute and convalescent) were obtained from the United States, Italy and Spain. Nucleic acid was either cDNA or gDNA, and it came from T cells, B-cell-depleted T cells, or PBMCs.

As originally analysed: Reference gene primer amplification yielded estimated nucleated cell counts. The method was immunoSEQ multiplex PCR; TCRdb's version includes in-frame clones alone and lacks a portion of them. D and trimming come from the DNA, and the V and J calls and clone size come from that table. The sample records about 250,000 clones, around 89% being singletons. The germline V gene encodes CDR1 SGHTA and CDR2 FQGNSA. This CDR3 is built from 12 residues. J lost 10 bases, V lost 6 bases, and 6 bases had no gene match. Seattle participants joined during active infection and were tracked over time.

The gene calls are TRBV7-2 and TRBJ2-1, with 7 nucleotides matching TRBD2. The sequenced sample consisted of peripheral blood. This TCR was recovered from a woman aged 25 to 39 with COVID-19, enrolled during active disease. CDR3 DNA: TGTGCCAGCAGTCTTCCGGGACTAGAGCAGTTCTTC. This translates into CASSLPGLEQFF.